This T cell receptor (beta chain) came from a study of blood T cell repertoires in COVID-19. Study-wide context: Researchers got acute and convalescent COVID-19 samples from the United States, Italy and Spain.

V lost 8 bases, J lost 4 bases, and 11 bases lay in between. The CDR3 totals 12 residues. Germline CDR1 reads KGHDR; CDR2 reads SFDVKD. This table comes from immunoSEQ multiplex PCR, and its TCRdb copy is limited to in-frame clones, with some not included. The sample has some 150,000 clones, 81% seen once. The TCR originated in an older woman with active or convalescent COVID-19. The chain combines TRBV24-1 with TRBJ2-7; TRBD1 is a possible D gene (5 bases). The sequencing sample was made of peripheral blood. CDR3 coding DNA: TGTGCCACCATGGATACAGGTTACGAGCAGTACTTC. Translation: CATMDTGYEQYF.